What follows describes a single T cell receptor beta chain. The source of the sample is a study of somatic mutations in cytotoxic T cells in rheumatoid arthritis. Repertoires were generated with immunoSEQ multiplex PCR, while TCRdb's copy carries only in-frame clones and drops some. Of about 14,000 clones in the sample, 60% to 85% were seen once. V was pared by 0 bases and J by 5 bases, with 7 bases between. Per the germline V gene, CDR1 is LNHNV and CDR2 is YYDKDF (reference sequence). This CDR3 comprises 14 residues. The origin of this receptor is an adult with rheumatoid arthritis. Input material: CD8+ T cells sorted from blood. The J gene is TRBJ2-2, the V gene TRBV15; tentatively, D is TRBD2 (6 bases). This CDR3 reads CATSRDGGTGELFF. CDR3 in DNA: TGTGCCACCAGCAGAGATGGGGGGACCGGGGAGCTGTTTTTT.